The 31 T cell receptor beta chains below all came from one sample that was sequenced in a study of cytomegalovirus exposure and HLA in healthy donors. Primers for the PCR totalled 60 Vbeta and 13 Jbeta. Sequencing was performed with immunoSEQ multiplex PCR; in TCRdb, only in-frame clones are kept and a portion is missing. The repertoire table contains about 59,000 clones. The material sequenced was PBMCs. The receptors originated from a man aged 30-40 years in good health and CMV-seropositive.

DNA for the CDR3: TGTGCCAGCAGCTTGGGGCAGGGGGTTAGTTACGAGCAGTACTTC. This gives the protein CASSLGQGVSYEQYF. The chain has TRBV5-6 and TRBJ2-7, with 7 bases identical to TRBD1. V was pared by 0 bases and J by 4 bases, with 7 bases of the junction left unmatched. The germline gives CDR1 SGHDT, CDR2 YYEEEE. This CDR3 has 15 amino acids.

In DNA form, the CDR3 reads TGCGCCAGCCGCACCCAGAATAATCAGGGGGAGCAGTACTTC. It is translated as CASRTQNNQGEQYF. V usage is TRBV10-2 and J usage is TRBJ2-7; possible D gene TRBD1, 6 bases. The germline V and J ends were trimmed by 8 bases and 7 bases, with 21 bases remaining between them. Germline V lookup: CDR1 WSHSY, CDR2 SAAADI. The CDR3 is 14 amino acids.

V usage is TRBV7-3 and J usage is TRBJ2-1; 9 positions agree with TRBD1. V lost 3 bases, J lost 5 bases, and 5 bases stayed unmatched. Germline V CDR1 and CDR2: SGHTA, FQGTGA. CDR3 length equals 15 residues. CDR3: CASSFSGTGHNEQFF. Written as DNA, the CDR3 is TGTGCCAGCAGCTTCTCCGGGACAGGGCACAATGAGCAGTTCTTC.

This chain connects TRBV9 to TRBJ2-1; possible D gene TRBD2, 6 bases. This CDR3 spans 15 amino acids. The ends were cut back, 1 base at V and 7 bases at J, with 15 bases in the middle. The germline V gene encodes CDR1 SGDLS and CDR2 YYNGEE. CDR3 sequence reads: CASSVPKEGRNEQFF. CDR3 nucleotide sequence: TGTGCCAGCAGCGTACCCAAGGAGGGAAGAAATGAGCAGTTCTTC.

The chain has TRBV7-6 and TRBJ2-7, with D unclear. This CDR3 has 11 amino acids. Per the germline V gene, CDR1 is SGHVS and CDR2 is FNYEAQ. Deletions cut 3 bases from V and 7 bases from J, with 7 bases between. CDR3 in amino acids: CASSFLSEQYF. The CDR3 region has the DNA TGTGCCAGCAGCTTTCTGAGTGAGCAGTACTTC.

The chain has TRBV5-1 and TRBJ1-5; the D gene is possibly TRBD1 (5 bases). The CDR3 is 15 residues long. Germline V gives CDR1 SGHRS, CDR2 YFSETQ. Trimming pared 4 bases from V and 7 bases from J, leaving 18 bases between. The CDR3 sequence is CASSQEGQGEQPQHF. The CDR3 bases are TGCGCCAGCAGCCAGGAGGGGCAGGGAGAGCAGCCCCAGCATTTT.

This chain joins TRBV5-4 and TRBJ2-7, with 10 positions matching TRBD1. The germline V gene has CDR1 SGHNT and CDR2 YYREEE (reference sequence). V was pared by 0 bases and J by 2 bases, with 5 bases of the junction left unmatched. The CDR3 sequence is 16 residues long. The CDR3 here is CASSLGTGTGAYEQYF. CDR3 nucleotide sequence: TGTGCCAGCAGCTTGGGCACCGGGACAGGGGCCTACGAGCAGTACTTC.

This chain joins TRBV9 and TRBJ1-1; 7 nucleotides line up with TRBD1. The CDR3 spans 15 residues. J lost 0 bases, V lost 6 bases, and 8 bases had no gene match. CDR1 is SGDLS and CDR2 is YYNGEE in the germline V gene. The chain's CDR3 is CASNTGAFMNTEAFF. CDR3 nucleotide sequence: TGTGCCAGCAACACAGGGGCCTTTATGAACACTGAAGCTTTCTTT.

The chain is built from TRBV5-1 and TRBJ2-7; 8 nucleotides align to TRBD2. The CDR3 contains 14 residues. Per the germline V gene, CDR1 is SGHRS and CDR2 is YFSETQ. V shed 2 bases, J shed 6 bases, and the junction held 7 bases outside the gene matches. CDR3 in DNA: TGCGCCAGCAGCTTAGTGACTAGCGACTCCGAGCAGTACTTC. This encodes CASSLVTSDSEQYF.

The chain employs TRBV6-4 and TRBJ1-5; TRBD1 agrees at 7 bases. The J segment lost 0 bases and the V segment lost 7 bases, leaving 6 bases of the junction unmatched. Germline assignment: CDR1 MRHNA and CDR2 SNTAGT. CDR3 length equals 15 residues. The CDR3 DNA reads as TGTGCCAGCAAGGAACAGGGGAATAGCAATCAGCCCCAGCATTTT. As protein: CASKEQGNSNQPQHF.

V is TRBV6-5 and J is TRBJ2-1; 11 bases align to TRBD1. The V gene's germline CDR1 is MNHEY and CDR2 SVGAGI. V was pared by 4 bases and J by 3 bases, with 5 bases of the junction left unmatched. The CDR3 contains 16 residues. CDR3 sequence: CASSSGQGASYNEQFF. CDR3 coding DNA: TGTGCCAGCAGTTCCGGACAGGGGGCTAGCTACAATGAGCAGTTCTTC.

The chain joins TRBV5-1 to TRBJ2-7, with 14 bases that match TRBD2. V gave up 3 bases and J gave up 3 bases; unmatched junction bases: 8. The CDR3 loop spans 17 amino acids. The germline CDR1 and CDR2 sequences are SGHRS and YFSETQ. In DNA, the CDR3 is TGCGCCAGCAGCTATAACCCCGGGACTAGCGGGAGCTACGAGCAGTACTTC. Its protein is CASSYNPGTSGSYEQYF.

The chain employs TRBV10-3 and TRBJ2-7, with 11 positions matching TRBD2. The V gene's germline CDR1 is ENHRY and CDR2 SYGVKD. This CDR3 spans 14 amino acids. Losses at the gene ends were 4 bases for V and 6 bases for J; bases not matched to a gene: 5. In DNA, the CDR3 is TGTGCCATCAGTGTACTAGCGGGGGAGGGCGAGCAGTACTTC. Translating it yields CAISVLAGEGEQYF.

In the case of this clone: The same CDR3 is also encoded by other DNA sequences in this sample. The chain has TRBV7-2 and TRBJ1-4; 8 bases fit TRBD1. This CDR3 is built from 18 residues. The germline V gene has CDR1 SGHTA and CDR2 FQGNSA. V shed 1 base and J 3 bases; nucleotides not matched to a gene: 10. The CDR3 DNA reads TGTGCCAGCAGCTTAGGTGGCCCAGGGGGCATGGCTAATGAAAAACTGTTTTTT. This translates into CASSLGGPGGMANEKLFF.

The CDR3 nucleotides read TGTGCCAGCAGTCCTGGACTAGCGGGAATGTCCTACAATGAGCAGTTCTTC. This translates into CASSPGLAGMSYNEQFF. The genes are TRBV9 and TRBJ2-1; the match to TRBD2 covers 12 bases. Germline V lookup: CDR1 SGDLS, CDR2 YYNGEE. This CDR3 spans 17 amino acids. J lost 1 base, V lost 5 bases, and 7 bases had no gene match.

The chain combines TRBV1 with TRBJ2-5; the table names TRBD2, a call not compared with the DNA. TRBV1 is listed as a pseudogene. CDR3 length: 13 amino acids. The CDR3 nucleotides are TGCACCCCTACGGTCCAAACGGGTGAGACCCAGTACTTC. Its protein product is CTPTVQTGETQYF.

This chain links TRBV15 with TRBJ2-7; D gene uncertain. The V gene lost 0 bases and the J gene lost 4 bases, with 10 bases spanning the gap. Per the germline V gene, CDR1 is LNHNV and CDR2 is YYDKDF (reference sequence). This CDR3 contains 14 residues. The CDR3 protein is CATSRDRSAYEQYF. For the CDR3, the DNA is TGTGCCACCAGCAGAGATAGATCTGCTTACGAGCAGTACTTC. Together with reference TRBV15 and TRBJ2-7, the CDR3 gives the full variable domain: DAMVIQNPRYQVTQFGKPVTLSCSQTLNHNVMYWYQQKSSQAPKLLFHYYDKDFNNEADTPDNFQSRRPNTSFCFLDIRSPGLGDTAMYLCATSRDRSAYEQYFGPGTRLTVT.

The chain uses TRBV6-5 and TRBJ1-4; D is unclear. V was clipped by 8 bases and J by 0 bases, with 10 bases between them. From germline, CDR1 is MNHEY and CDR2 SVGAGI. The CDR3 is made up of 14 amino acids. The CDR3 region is CASAIPATNEKLFF. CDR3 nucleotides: TGTGCCAGCGCCATCCCAGCAACTAATGAAAAACTGTTTTTT.

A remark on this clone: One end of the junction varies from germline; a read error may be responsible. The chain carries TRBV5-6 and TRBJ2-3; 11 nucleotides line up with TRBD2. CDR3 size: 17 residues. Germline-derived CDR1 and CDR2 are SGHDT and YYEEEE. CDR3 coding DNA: TGTGCCAGCAGCTTGGCCCTACTAGCGGGGGACACAGATAAGCAGTATTTT. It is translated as CASSLALLAGDTDKQYF.

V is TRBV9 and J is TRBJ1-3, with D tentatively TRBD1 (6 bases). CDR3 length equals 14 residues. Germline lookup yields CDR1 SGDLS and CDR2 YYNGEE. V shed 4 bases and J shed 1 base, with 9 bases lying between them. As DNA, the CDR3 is TGTGCCAGCAGCCCCAGGGGATCTGGAAACACCATATATTTT. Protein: CASSPRGSGNTIYF.

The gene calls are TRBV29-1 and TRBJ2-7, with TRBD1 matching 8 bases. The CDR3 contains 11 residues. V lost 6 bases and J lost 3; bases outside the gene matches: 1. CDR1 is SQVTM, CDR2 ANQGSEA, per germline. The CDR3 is CSVDRDYEQYF. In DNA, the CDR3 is TGCAGCGTGGACAGGGACTACGAGCAGTACTTC.

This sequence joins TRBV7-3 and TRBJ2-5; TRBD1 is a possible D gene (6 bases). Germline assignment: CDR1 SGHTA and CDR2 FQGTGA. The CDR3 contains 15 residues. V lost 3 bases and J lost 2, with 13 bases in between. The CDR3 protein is CASSFSTGRQETQYF. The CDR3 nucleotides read TGTGCCAGCAGCTTTAGTACAGGGCGGCAAGAGACCCAGTACTTC.

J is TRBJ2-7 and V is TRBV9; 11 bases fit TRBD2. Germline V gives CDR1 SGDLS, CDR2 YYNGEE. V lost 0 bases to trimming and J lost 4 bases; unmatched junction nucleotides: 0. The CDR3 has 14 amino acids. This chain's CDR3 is CASSVGLAGYEQYF. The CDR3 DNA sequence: TGTGCCAGCAGCGTAGGACTAGCGGGGTACGAGCAGTACTTC.

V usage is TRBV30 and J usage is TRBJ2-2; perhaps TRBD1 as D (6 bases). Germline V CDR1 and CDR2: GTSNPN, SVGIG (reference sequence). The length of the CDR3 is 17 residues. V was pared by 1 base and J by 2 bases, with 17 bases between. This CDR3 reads CAWSALRRGQNTGELFF. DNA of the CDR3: TGTGCCTGGAGTGCCCTTCGCAGGGGACAAAACACCGGGGAGCTGTTTTTT. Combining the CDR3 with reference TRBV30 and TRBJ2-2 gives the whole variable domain SQTIHQWPATLVQPVGSPLSLECTVEGTSNPNLYWYRQAAGRGLQLLFYSVGIGQISSEVPQNLSASRPQDRQFILSSKKLLLSDSGFYLCAWSALRRGQNTGELFFGEGSRLTVL.

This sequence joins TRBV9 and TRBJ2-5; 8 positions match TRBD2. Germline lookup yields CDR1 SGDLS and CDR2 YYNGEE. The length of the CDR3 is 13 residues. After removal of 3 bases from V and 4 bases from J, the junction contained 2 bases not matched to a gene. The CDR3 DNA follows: TGTGCCAGCAGCGCCGGACTAGCAGAGACCCAGTACTTC. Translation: CASSAGLAETQYF.

CDR3 coding DNA: TGTGCCAGCAGTTTAAGCCTCGGAGACAATGAGCAGTTCTTC. Its protein is CASSLSLGDNEQFF. V and J are TRBV27 and TRBJ2-1; no firm D call. Deletions cut 2 bases from V and 5 bases from J, with 10 bases between. Per the germline V gene, CDR1 is MNHEY and CDR2 is SMNVEV (reference sequence). This CDR3 has 14 amino acids.

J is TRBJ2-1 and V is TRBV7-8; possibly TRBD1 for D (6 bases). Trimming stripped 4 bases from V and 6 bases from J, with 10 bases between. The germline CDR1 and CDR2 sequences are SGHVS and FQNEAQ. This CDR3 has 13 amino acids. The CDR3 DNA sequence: TGTGCCAGCAGCTCAAACAGGGTCAATGAGCAGTTCTTC. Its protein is CASSSNRVNEQFF.

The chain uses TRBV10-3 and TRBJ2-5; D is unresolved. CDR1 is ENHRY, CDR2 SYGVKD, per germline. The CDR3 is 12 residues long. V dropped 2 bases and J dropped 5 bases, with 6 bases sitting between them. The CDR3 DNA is TGTGCCATCAGTGAGGTGAGGGAGACCCAGTACTTC. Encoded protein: CAISEVRETQYF.

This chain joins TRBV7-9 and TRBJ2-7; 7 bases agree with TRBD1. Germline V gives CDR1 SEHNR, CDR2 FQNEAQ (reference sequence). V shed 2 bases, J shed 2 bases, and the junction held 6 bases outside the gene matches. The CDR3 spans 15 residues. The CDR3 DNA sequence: TGTGCCAGCAGCTTAAGCCGAGGGACAGCCTACGAGCAGTACTTC. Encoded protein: CASSLSRGTAYEQYF.

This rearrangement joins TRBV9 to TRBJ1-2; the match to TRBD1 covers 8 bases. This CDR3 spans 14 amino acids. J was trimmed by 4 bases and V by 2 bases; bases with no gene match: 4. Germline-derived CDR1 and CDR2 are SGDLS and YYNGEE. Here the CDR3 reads CASSVGTGLYGYTF. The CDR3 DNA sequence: TGTGCCAGCAGCGTGGGGACAGGCCTCTATGGCTACACCTTC.

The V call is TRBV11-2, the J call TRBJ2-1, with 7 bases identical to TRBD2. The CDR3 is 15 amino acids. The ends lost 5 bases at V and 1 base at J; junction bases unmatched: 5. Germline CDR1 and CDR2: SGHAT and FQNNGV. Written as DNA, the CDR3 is TGTGCCAGCAGCCCTCTGCGGGGGTCCTACAATGAGCAGTTCTTC. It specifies CASSPLRGSYNEQFF.